This T cell receptor (beta chain) was identified during a study of shared clonotypes between healthy human individuals. Study observations and caveats: Clonotype sharing levels among donors were expected to vary with sequencing depth.

The CDR3 runs to 16 residues. V was trimmed by 1 base and J by 2 bases, leaving 14 bases between them. Germline values: CDR1 LNHDA, CDR2 SQIVND (reference sequence). Investigators spread the genomic DNA of each subset evenly over several immunoSEQ plates. In the sorted-subset replicate PCRs, 200 ng DNA, some 30,000 T cell genomes, was used. Sequencing used immunoSEQ multiplex PCR; TCRdb keeps in-frame clones, though not all of them. Of over a million clones in the sample, roughly 96% were seen once. As regards this clone: Its cognate antigen is unknown.

Naive CD45RA+ and memory CD45RA-negative subsets were split from CD4+ cells. This TCR was sampled from a man younger than 40 in good health. The sample taken for sequencing was naive CD4+ T cells sorted from blood. Subset defined: CD45RA+ positively selected. This chain joins TRBV19 and TRBJ1-2; D remains unclear. Here the CDR3 DNA reads TGTGCCAGTAGTATAGCCGTTTGGACGGGAAACTATGGCTACACCTTC. Protein product: CASSIAVWTGNYGYTF. Supplemented by reference TRBV19 and TRBJ1-2, the full variable domain reads DGGITQSPKYLFRKEGQNVTLSCEQNLNHDAMYWYRQDPGQGLRLIYYSQIVNDFQKGDIAEGYSVSREKKESFPLTVTSAQKNPTAFYLCASSIAVWTGNYGYTFGSGTRLTVV.